A few counts support the clone carrying this T cell receptor (beta chain). Antigen specificity is unknown. Time point here: blood 2 weeks post-SBRT. Treatment defined: 15 Gy SBRT to primary tumor, nephrectomy 4 weeks later. Blood was sampled at baseline, 2 weeks and 4 weeks after SBRT. Trimming removed 1 base at V and 5 bases at J, with 9 bases between. This CDR3 is built from 15 residues. Germline V gene sequence: CDR1 SGHVS, CDR2 FNYEAQ. Profiling relied on immunoSEQ multiplex PCR, and the TCRdb table lists in-frame clones only, not all of them. The repertoire consists of 160,000 or so clones, with approximately 90% occurring once and the leading ten covering approximately 13%. The sample originates from a study of radiation and T cells in renal cell carcinoma. Overall study findings and caveats: In blood, top tumor clones expanded by 2 weeks, shrinking by 4.

The sequence came from a woman aged 45 to 65 with renal cell carcinoma. The chain recombines TRBV7-6 with TRBJ1-6; possible D gene TRBD1, 6 bases. The specimen comprised blood, sampled from a patient whose treatment included radiotherapy and nephrectomy. Written as DNA, the CDR3 is TGTGCCAGCAGCTTAGGTGGACAGAATAATTCACCCCTCCACTTT. Protein sequence: CASSLGGQNNSPLHF.